A selection of T cell receptor beta chains follows, all from one sample in a study of identical twins. TCRdb used MiXCR to reprocess the 5' RACE reads, holding one entry per CDR3 protein. The data show 600,000 to 700,000 distinct CDR3 sequences, approximately 22% seen once. The same data also contributed to another study, on T cells expressing NK-cell markers.

The sequenced material came from PBMCs. The origin of the receptors is a woman under 30 in good health. Both conserved end residues are part of each CDR3. Each record gives: V gene, clone size, CDR3 protein. Size is stated for part of the rows, as once, few or many counts, or as a class when the clone is expanded.

>TRBV20-1|-
CSARPPGLDEQFF
>TRBV5-5|few
CASTSVGYNEQFF
>TRBV7-9|few
CASSVGTPSAETQYF
>TRBV7-2|-
CASSPRGSGTSGRQYF
>TRBV6-1|-
CASSGVSGVNYGYTF
>TRBV12-3/TRBV12-4|few
CASTSYQGTEAFF
>TRBV20-1|many
CSAIPTSGGLYNEQFF
>TRBV15|-
CATSSPNTEAFF
>TRBV5-8|few
CASRNRRGNEQFF
>TRBV20-1|many
CSANLLNEQFF
>TRBV25-1|-
CASLPAGMTDTQYF
>TRBV20-1|few
CSARGGRAGGPIEQYF
>TRBV6-1|-
CASSEGGGGPDTQYF
>TRBV20-1|-
CSARDLRGYNSPLHF
>TRBV6-4|-
CATRHGVNTEAFF
>TRBV20-1|many
CSAGGQGVRNEQFF
>TRBV5-1|many
CASNPGTSHEQYF
>TRBV11-2|-
CASSRGTSARETQYF
>TRBV12-3/TRBV12-4|few
CASSEYSLSFKNIQYF
>TRBV10-3|many
CAIRTDSYEQYF
>TRBV5-1|few
CASSREGGNQPQHF
>TRBV12-3/TRBV12-4|-
CASRYEPGLAERVDTQYF
>TRBV2|-
CASSEGAGNYNEQFF
>TRBV3-1|many
CASSQGGEMTQYF
>TRBV6-5|many
CASSYSGEQYF
>TRBV5-5|few
CASSFLMNTEAFF
>TRBV29-1|few
CSVALGLTAKNIQYF
>TRBV20-1|many
CSARPGLAGDNEQFF
>TRBV5-1|few
CASSATGTAGEQYF
>TRBV11-3|-
CASSLGGDSDEQFF
>TRBV4-2|-
CASSQNVRDRGLYEQYF
>TRBV10-3|few
CAISAVRHEEQFF
>TRBV6-5|-
CASSSNTGTGYYYEQYF
>TRBV5-1|many
CASSFDAGELFF
>TRBV18|-
CASSWVPQDEQYF
>TRBV7-2|few
CASSPHLGRGGPPEAFF
>TRBV12-3/TRBV12-4|few
CASSPLGYRGLAGGEYEQYF
>TRBV6-1|-
CASSRGGGGGRSYYEQYF
>TRBV10-3|-
CAILGGGSYEQYF
>TRBV20-1|many
CSARPIAGGIEQYF
>TRBV4-2|-
CASSQGGVMNTEAFF
>TRBV7-2|-
CASRLVGAIPFF
>TRBV3-1|-
CASSQDGAGGVETQYF
>TRBV7-2|-
CASSLSRTAGEREQFF
>TRBV12-3/TRBV12-4|few
CASSSPLGGREQFF
>TRBV5-1|once
CASSATGGATDTQYF
>TRBV20-1|-
CSARDLGGTYHF
>TRBV7-2|many
CASSLVLAGAYEQYF
>TRBV28|-
CASSLPGGANYGYTF
>TRBV18|-
CASSPADGYTF
>TRBV20-1|-
CSASAVQSVDEQFF
>TRBV9|many
CASSVGGTGSGYTF
>TRBV6-4|few
CASSRTSADIFNEQFF
>TRBV29-1|-
CSVGGGGVGDEQFF
>TRBV20-1|-
CSARPSVGRETQYF
>TRBV20-1|many
CSASTGDYGYTF